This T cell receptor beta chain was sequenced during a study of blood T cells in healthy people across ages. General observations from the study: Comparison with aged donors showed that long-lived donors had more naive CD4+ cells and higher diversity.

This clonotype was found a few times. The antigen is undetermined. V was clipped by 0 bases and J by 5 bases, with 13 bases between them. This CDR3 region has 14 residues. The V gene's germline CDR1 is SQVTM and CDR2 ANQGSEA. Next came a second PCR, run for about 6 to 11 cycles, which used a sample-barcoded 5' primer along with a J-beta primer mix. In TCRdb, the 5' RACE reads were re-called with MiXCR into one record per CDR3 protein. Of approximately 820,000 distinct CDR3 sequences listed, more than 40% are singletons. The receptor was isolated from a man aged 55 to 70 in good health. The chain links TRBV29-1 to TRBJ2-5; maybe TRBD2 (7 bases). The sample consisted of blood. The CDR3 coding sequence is TGCAGCGTTGAAGAAGGGGGGGCAGGGGAGACCCAGTACTTC. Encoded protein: CSVEEGGAGETQYF.